This TCR beta chain was recorded in a study of T cells after posttransplantation cyclophosphamide. The study's findings and limits: Donor-recipient repertoire similarity was low at 1-2 months, rising over year one. Skin or GI-infiltrating T cells shared few TRB sequences with blood.

On the day of bone marrow donation, the related graft donor provided peripheral blood. Only in-frame clones appear in the TCRdb table, and some are missing; sequencing was by immunoSEQ multiplex PCR. The data show approximately 56,000 clones, 94% seen once. This CDR3 has 16 amino acids. Looked up from germline, CDR1 is SGHVS and CDR2 is FNYEAQ. Trimming removed 5 bases from V and 2 bases from J, with 18 bases in between. As concerns this clone: Its antigen is undetermined.

The clonotype originates from a woman aged 25 to 39 in good health and a related stem cell transplant donor. Sequencing was carried out using PBMCs. This sequence joins TRBV7-6 and TRBJ1-2; D is perhaps TRBD1 (6 bases). As DNA, the CDR3 is TGTGCCAGCAGCCCGCCCCGACAGCAGGGGAACTATGGCTACACCTTC. It yields the protein CASSPPRQQGNYGYTF.